This T cell receptor (beta chain) was recorded in a study of blood T cell repertoires in COVID-19. Study-level background: Acute-phase and convalescent COVID-19 samples originated in the United States, Italy and Spain. PBMCs, B-cell-depleted T cells, or T cells were the source of the cDNA or gDNA that made up the material.

Authors' methods: From reference gene primer amplification, estimates of nucleated cell counts were derived. TCRdb keeps only in-frame clones here, not all; method: immunoSEQ multiplex PCR. V and J calls and clone size come straight from that table; D and trimming were deduced from the DNA. The sample has approximately 140,000 clones, 88% seen once. This clone was recorded only once. The germline CDR1 and CDR2 sequences are MDHEN and SYDVKM. The CDR3 totals 16 residues. Trimming at V came to 2 bases and at J to 4 bases, leaving 2 bases not matched to a gene. This receptor was identified in a woman aged 55-70 years with acute or convalescent COVID-19. The V gene is TRBV28, the J gene TRBJ2-1; the match to TRBD2 covers 13 bases. Sequencing was performed on peripheral blood. The CDR3 region has the DNA TGTGCCAGCAGTTTACCGGGACTAGCGGGGTACAATGAGCAGTTCTTC. Translating it yields CASSLPGLAGYNEQFF.